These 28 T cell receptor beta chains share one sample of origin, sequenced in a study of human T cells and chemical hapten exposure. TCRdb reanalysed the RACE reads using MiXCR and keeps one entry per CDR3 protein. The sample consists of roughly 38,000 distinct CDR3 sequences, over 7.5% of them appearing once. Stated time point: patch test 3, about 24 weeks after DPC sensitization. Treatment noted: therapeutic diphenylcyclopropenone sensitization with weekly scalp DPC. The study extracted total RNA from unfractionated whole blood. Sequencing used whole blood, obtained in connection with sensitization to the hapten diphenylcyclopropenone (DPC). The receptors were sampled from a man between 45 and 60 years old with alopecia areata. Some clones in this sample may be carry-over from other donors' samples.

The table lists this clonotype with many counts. CDR3 DNA: TGTGCCAGCAGCCCCGGGACTAGCATCTTGAATGAGCAGTTCTTC. This gives the protein CASSPGTSILNEQFF. The rearrangement links TRBV3-1 to TRBJ2-1, with TRBD2 matching over 9 bases. After removal of 4 bases from V and 7 bases from J, the junction contained 8 bases not matched to a gene. CDR1 LGHDT and CDR2 YNNKEL come from the germline V gene (reference sequence). CDR3 size: 15 residues.

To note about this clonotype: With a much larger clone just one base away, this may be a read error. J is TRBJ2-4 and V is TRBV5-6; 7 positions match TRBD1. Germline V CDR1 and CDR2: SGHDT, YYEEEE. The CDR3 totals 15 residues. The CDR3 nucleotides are TGTGCCAGCAGCGTCTACAGGGGTACCAAAAGCATTCAGTACTTC. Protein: CASSVYRGTKSIQYF.

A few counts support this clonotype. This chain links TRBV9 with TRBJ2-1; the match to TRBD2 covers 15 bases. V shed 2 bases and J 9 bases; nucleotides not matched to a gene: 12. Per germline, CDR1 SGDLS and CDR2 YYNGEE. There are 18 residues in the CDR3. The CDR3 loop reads CASSVRDGLAGGRGEQFF. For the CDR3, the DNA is TGTGCCAGCAGCGTGCGGGATGGACTAGCGGGAGGGCGGGGTGAGCAGTTCTTC.

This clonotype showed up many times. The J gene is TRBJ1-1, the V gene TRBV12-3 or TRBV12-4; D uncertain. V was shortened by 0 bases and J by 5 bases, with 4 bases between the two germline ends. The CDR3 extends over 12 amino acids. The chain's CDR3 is CASSLAATEAFF. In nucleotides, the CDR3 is TGTGCCAGCAGTTTAGCCGCTACTGAAGCTTTCTTT.

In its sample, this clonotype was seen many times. CDR3 nucleotide sequence: TGTGCCAGCAGCCTACGTCAGAGTGAAAAACTGTTTTTT. Its translation is CASSLRQSEKLFF. The chain recombines TRBV7-9 with TRBJ1-4; D is ambiguous. This CDR3 contains 13 residues. CDR1 is SEHNR and CDR2 is FQNEAQ in the germline V gene (reference sequence). V was pared by 5 bases and J by 7 bases, with 11 bases between.

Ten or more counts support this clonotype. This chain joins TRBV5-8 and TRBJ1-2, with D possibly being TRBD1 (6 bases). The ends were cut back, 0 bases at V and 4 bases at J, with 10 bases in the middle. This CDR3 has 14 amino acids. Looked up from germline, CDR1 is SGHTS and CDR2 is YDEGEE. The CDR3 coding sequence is TGTGCCAGCAGCTTGGGGGGGCTTGGCTATGGCTACACCTTC. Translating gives CASSLGGLGYGYTF.

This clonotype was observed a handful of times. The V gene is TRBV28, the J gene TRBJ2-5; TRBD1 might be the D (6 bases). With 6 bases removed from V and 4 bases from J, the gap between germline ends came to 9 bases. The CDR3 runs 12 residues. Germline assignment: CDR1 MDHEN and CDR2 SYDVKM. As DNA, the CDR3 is TGTGCCAGCAGAGGGGGTAGAGAGACCCAGTACTTC. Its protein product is CASRGGRETQYF.

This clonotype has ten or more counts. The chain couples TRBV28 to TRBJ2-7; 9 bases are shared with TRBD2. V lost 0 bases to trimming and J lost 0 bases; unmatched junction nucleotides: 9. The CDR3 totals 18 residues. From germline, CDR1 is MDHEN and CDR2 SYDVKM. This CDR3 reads CASSLWTLLAGHSYEQYF. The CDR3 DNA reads TGTGCCAGCAGTTTATGGACCCTTCTAGCGGGGCACTCCTACGAGCAGTACTTC.

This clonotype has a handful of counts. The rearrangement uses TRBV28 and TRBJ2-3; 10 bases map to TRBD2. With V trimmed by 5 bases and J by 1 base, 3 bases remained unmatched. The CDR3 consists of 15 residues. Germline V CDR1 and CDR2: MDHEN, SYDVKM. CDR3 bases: TGTGCCAGCAGTGTGCTAGCGGGAGGCACAGATACGCAGTATTTT. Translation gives CASSVLAGGTDTQYF.

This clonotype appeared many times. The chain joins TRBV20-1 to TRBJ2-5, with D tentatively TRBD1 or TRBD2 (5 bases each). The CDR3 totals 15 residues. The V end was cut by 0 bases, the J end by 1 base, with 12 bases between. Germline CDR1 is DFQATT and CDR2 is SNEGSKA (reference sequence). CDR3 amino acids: CSARDRTGPQETQYF. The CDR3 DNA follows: TGCAGTGCTAGAGATAGGACGGGGCCCCAAGAGACCCAGTACTTC.

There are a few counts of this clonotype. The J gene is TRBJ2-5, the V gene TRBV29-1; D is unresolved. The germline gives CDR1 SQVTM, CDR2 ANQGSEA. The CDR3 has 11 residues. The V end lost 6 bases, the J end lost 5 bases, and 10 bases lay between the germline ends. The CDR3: CSVRPGETQYF. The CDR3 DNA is TGCAGCGTCCGCCCTGGGGAGACCCAGTACTTC. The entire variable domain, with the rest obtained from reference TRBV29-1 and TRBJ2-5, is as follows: SAVISQKPSRDICQRGTSLTIQCQVDSQVTMMFWYRQQPGQSLTLIATANQGSEATYESGFVIDKFPISRPNLTFSTLTVSNMSPEDSSIYLCSVRPGETQYFGPGTRLLVL.

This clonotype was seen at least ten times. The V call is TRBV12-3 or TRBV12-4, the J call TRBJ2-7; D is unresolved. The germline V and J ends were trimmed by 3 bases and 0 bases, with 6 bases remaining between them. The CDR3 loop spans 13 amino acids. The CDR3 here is CASSFSHSYEQYF. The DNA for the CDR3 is TGTGCCAGCAGTTTCTCCCACTCCTACGAGCAGTACTTC.

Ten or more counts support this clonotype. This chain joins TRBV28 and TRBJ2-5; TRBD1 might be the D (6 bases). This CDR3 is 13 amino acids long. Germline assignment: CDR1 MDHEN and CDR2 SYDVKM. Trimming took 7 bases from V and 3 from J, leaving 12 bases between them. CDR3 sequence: CASNNREKETQYF. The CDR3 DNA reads TGTGCCAGCAACAACAGGGAAAAAGAGACCCAGTACTTC.

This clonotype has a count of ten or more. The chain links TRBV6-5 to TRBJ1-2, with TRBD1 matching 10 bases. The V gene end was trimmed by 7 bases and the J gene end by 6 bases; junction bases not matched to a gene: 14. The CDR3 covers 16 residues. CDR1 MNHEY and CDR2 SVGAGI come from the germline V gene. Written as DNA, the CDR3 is TGTGCCAGCACCTTTACTCCGGGACAGGGGACAGATGGCTACACCTTC. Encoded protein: CASTFTPGQGTDGYTF.

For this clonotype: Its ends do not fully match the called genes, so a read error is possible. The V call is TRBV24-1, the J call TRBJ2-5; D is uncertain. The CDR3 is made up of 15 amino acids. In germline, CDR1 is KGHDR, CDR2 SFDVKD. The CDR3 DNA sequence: TGTGCCACCAGTCGGGTGACTTCACACCAGGAGACCCAGTACTTC. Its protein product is CATSRVTSHQETQYF.

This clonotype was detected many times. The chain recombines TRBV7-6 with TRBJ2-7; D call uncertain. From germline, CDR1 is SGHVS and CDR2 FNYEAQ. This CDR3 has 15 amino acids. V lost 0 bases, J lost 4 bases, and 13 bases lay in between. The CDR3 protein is CASSLASDPRYEQYF. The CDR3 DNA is TGTGCCAGCAGCTTAGCGTCGGACCCCAGGTACGAGCAGTACTTC.

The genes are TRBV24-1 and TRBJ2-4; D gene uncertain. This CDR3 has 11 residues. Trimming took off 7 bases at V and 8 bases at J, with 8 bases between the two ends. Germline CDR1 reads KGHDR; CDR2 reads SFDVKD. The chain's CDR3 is CATSDRDIQYF. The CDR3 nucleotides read TGTGCCACCAGCGATCGAGACATTCAGTACTTC.

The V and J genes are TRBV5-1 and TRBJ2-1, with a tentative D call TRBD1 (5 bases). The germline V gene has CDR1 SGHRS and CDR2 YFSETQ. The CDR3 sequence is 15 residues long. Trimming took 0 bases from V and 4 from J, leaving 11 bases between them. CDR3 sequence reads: CASSLEGHDYNEQFF. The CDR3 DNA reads TGCGCCAGCAGCTTGGAAGGACATGATTACAATGAGCAGTTCTTC.

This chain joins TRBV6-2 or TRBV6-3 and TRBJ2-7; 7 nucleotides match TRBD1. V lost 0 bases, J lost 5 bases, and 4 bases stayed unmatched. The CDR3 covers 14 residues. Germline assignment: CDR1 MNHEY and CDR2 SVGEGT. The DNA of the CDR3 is TGTGCCAGCAGTTACTCAGGGGGCCTAGACGAGCAGTACTTC. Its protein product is CASSYSGGLDEQYF.

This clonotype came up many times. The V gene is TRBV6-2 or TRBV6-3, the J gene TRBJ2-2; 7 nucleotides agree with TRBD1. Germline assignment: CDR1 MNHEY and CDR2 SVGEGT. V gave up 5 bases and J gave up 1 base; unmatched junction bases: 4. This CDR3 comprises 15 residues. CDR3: CASSPDRVNTGELFF. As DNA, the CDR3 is TGTGCCAGCAGTCCAGACAGGGTGAACACCGGGGAGCTGTTTTTT.

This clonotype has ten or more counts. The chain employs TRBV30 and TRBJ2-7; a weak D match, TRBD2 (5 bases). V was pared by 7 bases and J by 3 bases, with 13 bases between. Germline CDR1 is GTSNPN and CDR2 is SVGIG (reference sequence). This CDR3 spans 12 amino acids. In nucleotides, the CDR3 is TGTGCCTTCTCCCGCCGGGACTACGAGCAGTACTTC. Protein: CAFSRRDYEQYF.

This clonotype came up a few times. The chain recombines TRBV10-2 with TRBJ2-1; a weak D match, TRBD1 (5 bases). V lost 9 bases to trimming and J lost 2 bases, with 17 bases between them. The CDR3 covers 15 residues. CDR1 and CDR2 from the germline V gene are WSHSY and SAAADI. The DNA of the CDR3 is TGCGCCAGTAGGCCCCAGGGTAAGGCCTACAATGAGCAGTTCTTC. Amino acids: CASRPQGKAYNEQFF.

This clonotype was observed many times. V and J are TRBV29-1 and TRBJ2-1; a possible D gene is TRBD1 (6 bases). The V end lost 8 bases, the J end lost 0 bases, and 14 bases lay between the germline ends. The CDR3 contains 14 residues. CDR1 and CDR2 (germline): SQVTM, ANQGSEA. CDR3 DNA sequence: TGCAGCACCTGGACAGCTAGCTCCTACAATGAGCAGTTCTTC. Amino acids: CSTWTASSYNEQFF.

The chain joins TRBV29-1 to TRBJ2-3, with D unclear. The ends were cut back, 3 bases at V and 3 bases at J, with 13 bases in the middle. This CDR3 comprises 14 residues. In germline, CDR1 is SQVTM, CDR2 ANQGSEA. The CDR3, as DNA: TGCAGCGTTGAGATGGGAAGTGTAACAGATACGCAGTATTTT. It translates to CSVEMGSVTDTQYF.

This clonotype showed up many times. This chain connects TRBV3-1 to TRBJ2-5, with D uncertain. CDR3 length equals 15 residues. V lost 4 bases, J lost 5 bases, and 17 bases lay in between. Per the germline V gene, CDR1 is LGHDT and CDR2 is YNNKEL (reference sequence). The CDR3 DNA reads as TGTGCCAGCAGCCCCCGTGGCTTAGGTTTGGAGACCCAGTACTTC. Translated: CASSPRGLGLETQYF.

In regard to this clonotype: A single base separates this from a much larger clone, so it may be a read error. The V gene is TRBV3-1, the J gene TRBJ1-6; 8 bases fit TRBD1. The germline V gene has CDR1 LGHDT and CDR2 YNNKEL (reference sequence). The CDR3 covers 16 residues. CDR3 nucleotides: TGTGCCAGCAGCCAAGCAGGGGGCTTCGGGAATTCACCCATCCACTTT. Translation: CASSQAGGFGNSPIHF.

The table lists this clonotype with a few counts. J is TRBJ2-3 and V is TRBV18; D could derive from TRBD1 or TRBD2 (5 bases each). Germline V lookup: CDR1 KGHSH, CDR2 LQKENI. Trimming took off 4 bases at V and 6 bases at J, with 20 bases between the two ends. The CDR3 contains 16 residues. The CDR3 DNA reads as TGTGCCAGCTCACTGAACCGAATCAGGGAGAAGGATACGCAGTATTTT. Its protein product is CASSLNRIREKDTQYF.

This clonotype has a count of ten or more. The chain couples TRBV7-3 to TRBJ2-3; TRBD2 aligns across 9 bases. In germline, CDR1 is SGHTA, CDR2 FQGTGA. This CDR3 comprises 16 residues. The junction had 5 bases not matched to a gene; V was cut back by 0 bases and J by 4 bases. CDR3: CASSLTSGSSADTQYF. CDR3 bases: TGTGCCAGCAGCTTAACTAGCGGGAGTTCGGCAGATACGCAGTATTTT.